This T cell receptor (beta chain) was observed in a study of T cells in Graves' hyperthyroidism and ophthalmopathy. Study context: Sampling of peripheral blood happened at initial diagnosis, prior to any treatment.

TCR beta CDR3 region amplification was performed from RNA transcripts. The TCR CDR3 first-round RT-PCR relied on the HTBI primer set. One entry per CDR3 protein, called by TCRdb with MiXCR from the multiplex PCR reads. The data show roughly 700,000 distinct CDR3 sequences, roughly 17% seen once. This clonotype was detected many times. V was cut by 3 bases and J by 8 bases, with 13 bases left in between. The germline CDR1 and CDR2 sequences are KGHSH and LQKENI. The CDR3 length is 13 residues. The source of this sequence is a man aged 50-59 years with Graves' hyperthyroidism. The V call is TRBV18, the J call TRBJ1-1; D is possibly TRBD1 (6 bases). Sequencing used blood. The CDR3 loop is CASSPGHGSEAFF. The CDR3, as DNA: TGTGCCAGCTCACCGGGACATGGGTCAGAAGCTTTCTTT.